In this sample, the clone carrying this T cell receptor beta chain turned up many times. The data belong to a study of molecular identifiers for immune sequencing clone quantification. With 10%, 30% or 50% of RNA, about 19,000 to 1,100,000 naive CD8 T cells were sequenced. TCRdb processed the PCR reads anew with MiXCR; each CDR3 protein has one entry. The sample consists of more than 85,000 distinct CDR3 sequences, under 40% of them appearing once. The TCR originated in a human donor in good health. Some libraries in this study had Jurkat cell RNA spiked in. Sequenced input: naive CD8+ T cells from blood, with Jurkat cell RNA spiked in. Subset reported: FACS-sorted CD8+CD4-CCR7+CD45RA+ naive T cells.

Here the CDR3 reads CASSPGDYPSEQYF. For the CDR3, the DNA is TGTGCCAGCAGCCCCGGGGACTACCCTAGCGAGCAGTACTTC. This chain connects TRBV9 to TRBJ2-7, with 7 bases matching TRBD2. From germline, CDR1 is SGDLS and CDR2 YYNGEE. The ends lost 4 bases at V and 6 bases at J; junction bases unmatched: 10. The CDR3 is 14 residues long.